This passage covers 29 T cell receptor beta chains from one sample sequenced in a study of T cell responses to AZD1222 COVID-19 vaccine. TCRdb's copy holds only in-frame clones and misses some; the assay was immunoSEQ multiplex PCR. Seen here are 65,000 to 90,000 clones, 70% to 90% observed once, and the top ten hold 20%. The sequences come from peripheral blood, collected on day 0 of AZD1222 vaccination. The receptors come from an adult in good health.

The chain links TRBV18 to TRBJ1-4; D possibly corresponds to TRBD1 (5 bases). The CDR3 runs to 15 residues. CDR1 is KGHSH and CDR2 is LQKENI in the germline V gene. Trimming pared 5 bases from V and 5 bases from J, leaving 15 bases between. The CDR3 nucleotides are TGTGCCAGCTCATCTCAGGGACCTTCAAATGAAAAACTGTTTTTT. This gives the protein CASSSQGPSNEKLFF.

This clone came up once. The chain carries TRBV3-1 (or the pseudogene TRBV3-2) and TRBJ2-7; D gene unclear. CDR3 size: 15 residues. V shed 2 bases and J shed 0 bases, with 11 bases lying between them. Looked up from germline, CDR1 is LGHDT and CDR2 is YNNKEL (reference sequence). CDR3 protein: CASSQRPLTSYEQYF. DNA of the CDR3: TGTGCCAGCAGCCAAAGACCCCTAACCTCCTACGAGCAGTACTTC.

This clone showed up just a few times. The CDR3 spells CASSSRLAGKVYNEQFF. The CDR3 region has the DNA TGTGCCAGCAGTTCCAGACTAGCGGGAAAGGTCTACAATGAGCAGTTCTTC. The chain joins TRBV6-2 or TRBV6-3 to TRBJ2-1; TRBD2 agrees at 11 bases. CDR1 MNHEY and CDR2 SVGEGT come from the germline V gene. CDR3 length: 17 residues. V shed 4 bases, J shed 3 bases, and the junction held 8 bases outside the gene matches.

This clone has just a few counts. The J gene is TRBJ2-3, the V gene TRBV3-1 (or the pseudogene TRBV3-2); D remains unclear. The CDR3 covers 15 residues. Trimming cost V 1 base and J 2 bases, with 10 bases left between them. Germline V CDR1 and CDR2: LGHDT, YNNKEL (reference sequence). CDR3 in DNA: TGTGCCAGCAGCCAAGTACGCGGAGACACAGATACGCAGTATTTT. Translated, it gives CASSQVRGDTDTQYF.

This chain uses TRBV27 with TRBJ2-4; a weak D match, TRBD2 (5 bases). The V and J ends lost 4 bases and 0 bases respectively, with 13 bases between them. CDR1 MNHEY and CDR2 SMNVEV come from the germline V gene (reference sequence). CDR3 length equals 16 residues. For the CDR3, the DNA is TGTGCCAGCAGTTCACGGACTTTACTAGCCAAAAACATTCAGTACTTC. Translation: CASSSRTLLAKNIQYF.

The chain joins TRBV28 to TRBJ1-5, with D unresolved. The CDR3 totals 14 residues. Germline-derived CDR1 and CDR2 are MDHEN and SYDVKM. The germline V and J ends were trimmed by 10 bases and 2 bases, with 15 bases remaining between them. This CDR3 is CAIRPTSGNQPQHF. DNA of the CDR3: TGTGCCATCCGACCGACTAGCGGCAATCAGCCCCAGCATTTT.

The chain couples TRBV18 to TRBJ2-6, with unresolved D. V was trimmed by 1 base and J by 0 bases, leaving 4 bases between them. CDR3 length equals 15 residues. Germline lookup yields CDR1 KGHSH and CDR2 LQKENI. CDR3 sequence (DNA): TGTGCCAGCTCACCACTCCCCTCTGGGGCCAACGTCCTGACTTTC. It yields the protein CASSPLPSGANVLTF.

The chain uses TRBV6-5 and TRBJ2-2; 7 bases match TRBD2. V was clipped by 6 bases and J by 8 bases; unmatched bases: 12. The CDR3 is 15 residues long. Germline assignment: CDR1 MNHEY and CDR2 SVGAGI. CDR3 nucleotides: TGTGCCAGCAGCAGCGGGACCGTCACGGTTGGGGAGCTGTTTTTT. This codes for CASSSGTVTVGELFF.

The genes are TRBV14 and TRBJ2-2; the D gene could be TRBD1 or TRBD2 (5 bases each). The V and J ends lost 2 bases and 6 bases respectively, with 19 bases between them. This CDR3 is built from 17 residues. CDR1 is SGHDN, CDR2 FVKESK, per germline. The CDR3 nucleotides read TGTGCCAGCAGCCAAAACAGACGATATTCGGGGCCCGGGGAGCTGTTTTTT. It encodes CASSQNRRYSGPGELFF.

The J gene is TRBJ2-3, the V gene TRBV3-1 (or the pseudogene TRBV3-2); D call uncertain. The V gene's germline CDR1 is LGHDT and CDR2 YNNKEL (reference sequence). Trimming took off 0 bases at V and 0 bases at J, with 4 bases between the two ends. The CDR3 extends over 14 amino acids. The DNA of the CDR3 is TGTGCCAGCAGCCAAGATGCTAGCACAGATACGCAGTATTTT. This codes for CASSQDASTDTQYF.

The chain is built from TRBV5-4 and TRBJ2-3, with 9 bases aligning to TRBD2. The CDR3 consists of 17 residues. Trimming at V came to 1 base and at J to 5 bases, leaving 11 bases not matched to a gene. The V gene's germline CDR1 is SGHNT and CDR2 YYREEE (reference sequence). The CDR3 bases are TGTGCCAGCAGCTTGCCGTTGGCGGGGGGGCCAGGAGATACGCAGTATTTT. It specifies CASSLPLAGGPGDTQYF.

This rearrangement joins TRBV11-3 to TRBJ2-1; the match to TRBD1 covers 9 bases. Losses at the gene ends were 4 bases for V and 6 bases for J; bases not matched to a gene: 7. The CDR3 sequence is 15 residues long. From germline, CDR1 is SGHNT and CDR2 YENEEA. CDR3 region: CASSSRDRVSNEQFF. Written as DNA, the CDR3 is TGTGCCAGCAGCTCTCGGGACAGGGTATCCAATGAGCAGTTCTTC. The full variable domain, completed using reference TRBV11-3 and TRBJ2-1, is EAGVVQSPRYKIIEKKQPVAFWCNPISGHNTLYWYLQNLGQGPELLIRYENEEAVDDSQLPKDRFSAERLKGVDSTLKIQPAELGDSAVYLCASSSRDRVSNEQFFGPGTRLTVL.

This chain links TRBV12-3 or TRBV12-4 with TRBJ1-5; the D gene is possibly TRBD1 (5 bases). Trimming stripped 3 bases from V and 11 bases from J, with 8 bases between. The CDR3 sequence is 11 residues long. The CDR3 here is CASSLAGAQHF. CDR3 coding DNA: TGTGCCAGCAGTTTGGCGGGGGCCCAGCATTTT.

The chain combines TRBV4-2 with TRBJ2-5; 12 bases agree with TRBD2. The CDR3 consists of 17 residues. Germline CDR1 LGHNA, CDR2 YNFKEQ. With V trimmed by 0 bases and J by 5 bases, 7 bases remained unmatched. The CDR3 nucleotides are TGTGCCAGCAGCCAAGAGGCTAGCGGGGGGGCCCTGGAGACCCAGTACTTC. It yields the protein CASSQEASGGALETQYF.

The chain uses TRBV25-1 and TRBJ2-2; TRBD1 matches at 8 bases. The CDR3 runs to 17 residues. The V segment lost 6 bases and the J segment 2 bases; nucleotides outside the gene matches: 11. Germline-derived CDR1 and CDR2 are MGHDK and SYGVNS. The CDR3 DNA is TGTGCCAGCAGCTCGGGACAGGCTAACCTAAACACCGGGGAGCTGTTTTTT. Its translation: CASSSGQANLNTGELFF.

The chain uses TRBV6-5 and TRBJ2-7; tentatively, D is TRBD2 (5 bases). Germline V CDR1 and CDR2: MNHEY, SVGAGI. The CDR3 has 13 amino acids. V was clipped by 5 bases and J by 3 bases, with 11 bases between them. CDR3 DNA: TGTGCCAGCAGTCACCGAGGGCACTACGAGCAGTACTTC. Protein product: CASSHRGHYEQYF.

The chain combines TRBV18 with TRBJ1-4; perhaps TRBD1 as D (5 bases). Germline V CDR1 and CDR2: KGHSH, LQKENI. This CDR3 has 16 amino acids. Trimming removed 4 bases from V and 6 bases from J, with 18 bases in between. The CDR3 reads CASSLRWGDPDEKLFF. The CDR3 bases are TGTGCCAGCTCACTACGGTGGGGGGATCCTGATGAAAAACTGTTTTTT.

The V and J genes are TRBV29-1 and TRBJ2-3; D is ambiguous. The germline CDR1 and CDR2 sequences are SQVTM and ANQGSEA. CDR3 size: 12 residues. Between the trimmed V and J ends, which lost 7 bases and 4 bases, there was a span of 12 bases. This CDR3 reads CSAKVGSDTQYF. The CDR3 nucleotides are TGCAGCGCCAAAGTAGGTTCAGATACGCAGTATTTT.

The chain carries TRBV28 and TRBJ2-7; TRBD2 matches at 10 bases. The CDR3 sequence is 18 residues long. Germline V gene sequence: CDR1 MDHEN, CDR2 SYDVKM. J gave up 0 bases and V 6 bases, and 14 bases lay outside the gene matches. CDR3 amino acids: CASSPLTGTSESSYEQYF. In nucleotides, the CDR3 is TGTGCCAGCAGCCCCCTCACCGGGACTAGCGAGAGCTCCTACGAGCAGTACTTC.

The V gene is TRBV7-8, the J gene TRBJ1-1; 7 positions agree with TRBD1. After removal of 5 bases from V and 0 bases from J, the junction contained 6 bases not matched to a gene. Germline V gives CDR1 SGHVS, CDR2 FQNEAQ. This CDR3 is 15 amino acids long. As DNA, the CDR3 is TGTGCCAGCAGCATTGAGGGACAGATGAACACTGAAGCTTTCTTT. Protein: CASSIEGQMNTEAFF.

The chain is built from TRBV28 and TRBJ2-6; 10 positions agree with TRBD2. The germline V gene encodes CDR1 MDHEN and CDR2 SYDVKM. The CDR3 consists of 18 residues. V was clipped by 7 bases and J by 0 bases; unmatched bases: 9. DNA of the CDR3: TGTGCCAGCACCTCGTTGACTAGCGGGTTCTCTGGGGCCAACGTCCTGACTTTC. Its translation is CASTSLTSGFSGANVLTF.

J is TRBJ1-5 and V is TRBV27; 8 bases are a match to TRBD1. Germline-derived CDR1 and CDR2 are MNHEY and SMNVEV (reference sequence). The CDR3 runs to 17 residues. V lost 2 bases to trimming and J lost 5 bases; unmatched junction nucleotides: 11. The CDR3 DNA follows: TGTGCCAGCAGTTTACGACCGACAGGGGCGGGCTATCAGCCCCAGCATTTT. Amino acid sequence: CASSLRPTGAGYQPQHF.

The chain has TRBV12-5 and TRBJ1-2; D is uncertain. The germline V and J ends were trimmed by 5 bases and 4 bases, with 11 bases remaining between them. The CDR3 loop spans 13 amino acids. The V gene's germline CDR1 is LGHNT and CDR2 FRNRAP. Written as DNA, the CDR3 is TGTGCTAGTGGTCGCGACCGATCCTATGGCTACACCTTC. Amino acids: CASGRDRSYGYTF.

This chain connects TRBV4-1 to TRBJ2-7, with TRBD2 identical over 16 bases. The junction had 3 bases not matched to a gene; V was cut back by 3 bases and J by 1 base. The CDR3 runs 17 residues. Germline loops: CDR1 MGHRA, CDR2 YSYEKL. The CDR3: CASSQGLAGGYSYEQYF. Written as DNA, the CDR3 is TGCGCCAGCAGCCAGGGACTAGCGGGGGGGTATTCCTACGAGCAGTACTTC.

This chain uses TRBV12-3 or TRBV12-4 with TRBJ2-7, with D unclear. Trimming took off 3 bases at V and 6 bases at J, with 9 bases between the two ends. The length of the CDR3 is 12 residues. The CDR3: CASSFDVGEQYF. As DNA, the CDR3 is TGTGCCAGCAGTTTTGACGTGGGCGAGCAGTACTTC.

This clone showed up just a few times. The CDR3 here is CASSFRGGSPLHF. CDR3 DNA: TGTGCCAGCAGTTTCAGGGGGGGGTCACCCCTCCACTTT. The chain combines TRBV27 with TRBJ1-6; 7 positions agree with TRBD1. The germline gives CDR1 MNHEY, CDR2 SMNVEV (reference sequence). J was trimmed by 10 bases and V by 3 bases; bases with no gene match: 3. This CDR3 comprises 13 residues.

On this clone: One junction end does not reproduce the germline sequence, and a read error may be involved. CDR3 region: CASSLDRARGVEVFF. Written as DNA, the CDR3 is TGTGCCAGCAGTTTAGACCGCGCCAGGGGGGTTGAAGTTTTCTTT. This sequence joins TRBV28 and TRBJ1-1, with TRBD1 identical over 7 bases. CDR3 length: 15 residues. Germline V lookup: CDR1 MDHEN, CDR2 SYDVKM.

The chain recombines TRBV7-9 with TRBJ2-1; TRBD2 agrees at 8 bases. The trim removed 1 base at V and 4 bases at J, leaving 9 bases unmatched. This CDR3 is built from 17 residues. CDR1 and CDR2 (germline): SEHNR, FQNEAQ (reference sequence). The CDR3 nucleotides read TGTGCCAGCAGCTTAGGGTTAGCGGGAACTATTTACAATGAGCAGTTCTTC. Amino acid sequence: CASSLGLAGTIYNEQFF. The full variable domain, with the rest looked up from reference TRBV7-9 and TRBJ2-1, is DTGVSQNPRHKITKRGQNVTFRCDPISEHNRLYWYRQTLGQGPEFLTYFQNEAQLEKSRLLSDRFSAERPKGSFSTLEIQRTEQGDSAMYLCASSLGLAGTIYNEQFFGPGTRLTVL.

The chain links TRBV7-9 to TRBJ2-7, with a weak D call TRBD2 (5 bases). The CDR3 has 14 residues. The germline CDR1 and CDR2 sequences are SEHNR and FQNEAQ (reference sequence). Between the trimmed V and J ends, which lost 5 bases and 4 bases, there was a span of 15 bases. CDR3 loop: CASSETEAEYEQYF. In DNA, the CDR3 is TGTGCCAGCAGCGAAACGGAGGCGGAGTACGAGCAGTACTTC.